This TCR beta chain comes out of a study of T cells after yellow fever vaccination. At the level of the study: Preparation of fractions with low cell numbers was performed using SMART-Seq v4 Ultra Low Input.

This clonotype was counted between two and nine times. Its antigen is as yet unknown. General study results and limits: Among primary-vaccination clones, most reappeared after the booster, at about 95% for CD4 and approximately 90% for CD8.

TCR cDNA, made by 5'RACE template switching, carried an added universal primer site and UMIs. One entry per CDR3 protein, called by TCRdb with MiXCR from the 5' RACE reads. The table lists a few hundred thousand distinct CDR3 sequences, 11% of them singletons. With 8 bases removed from V and 5 bases from J, the gap between germline ends came to 13 bases. The CDR3 sequence is 13 residues long. The chain has TRBV12-3 or TRBV12-4 and TRBJ2-1; D possibly corresponds to TRBD1 (6 bases). The specimen comprised PBMCs, sampled on the day of the first yellow fever vaccination. This clonotype originated in a man between 18 and 35 years old who received the YFV17D yellow fever vaccine. This chain's CDR3 is CASGGGVDNEQFF. As DNA, the CDR3 is TGTGCCAGCGGGGGCGGCGTGGACAATGAGCAGTTCTTC.